Listed below are T cell receptor beta chains from one sample, sequenced in a study of cytomegalovirus exposure and HLA in healthy donors. TCRdb's table, derived via immunoSEQ multiplex PCR, lists solely in-frame clones and lacks some. The sample has over 150,000 clones; more than 80% are singletons. Material: PBMCs. The receptors come from a woman aged 18-29 years in good health and CMV-seropositive. Both conserved end residues are part of each CDR3. Each record gives: J gene, V gene, clone size, D gene, CDR3 DNA, CDR3 protein. The D gene is left open where the match is weak. Clone size is shown for a subset of rows, as once, few, many or a class of expanded clone.

TRBJ2-7 | TRBV2 | few | - | TGTGCCAGCAGCGCCCGGTACGAGCAGTACTTC | CASSARYEQYF
TRBJ2-7 | TRBV19 | once | TRBD2 | TGTGCCAGTAGTATCTTCTCGGGAGAGCGGGGTTCCTACGAGCAGTACTTC | CASSIFSGERGSYEQYF
TRBJ1-1 | TRBV7-2 | - | TRBD1 | TGTGCCAGCAGCTTATCCCCCCAGGGGGTTGAAGCTTTCTTT | CASSLSPQGVEAFF
TRBJ2-1 | TRBV7-9 | - | - | TGTGCCAGCAGGGCCCGGGAGGGGGCGGAAAACTACAATGAGCAGTTCTTC | CASRAREGAENYNEQFF
TRBJ1-6 | TRBV2 | - | TRBD1 | TGTGCCAGCAGGAGAACTGGACAGGGCAATAATTCACCCCTCCACTTT | CASRRTGQGNNSPLHF
TRBJ2-1 | TRBV27 | - | TRBD1 | TGTGCCAGCAGGCGGACAGGACCCTACAATGAGCAGTTCTTC | CASRRTGPYNEQFF
TRBJ1-1 | TRBV4-1 | - | - | TGCGCCAGCAGCCAAGATGGGGGGGAGGTAGCTGAAGCTTTCTTT | CASSQDGGEVAEAFF
TRBJ2-2 | TRBV7-2 | once | TRBD1 | TGTGCCAGCAGCCGAATACAGGGGAGCACCGGGGAGCTGTTTTTT | CASSRIQGSTGELFF
TRBJ1-3 | TRBV5-6 | - | TRBD1 | TGTGCCAGCAGCTTCGGACAGGGGTCTGGAAACACCATATATTTT | CASSFGQGSGNTIYF
TRBJ1-2 | TRBV28 | - | - | TGTGCCAGCAGTTTGCCGGGGGATGGCTACACCTTC | CASSLPGDGYTF
TRBJ2-2 | TRBV6-6 | - | TRBD1 | TGTGCCAGCAGTTACCTAGGACAGGCGAACACCGGGGAGCTGTTTTTT | CASSYLGQANTGELFF
TRBJ1-5 | TRBV5-6 | - | - | TGTGCCAGCAGCTTGGCGGGGGGGAATCAGCCCCAGCATTTT | CASSLAGGNQPQHF
TRBJ1-5 | TRBV5-3 | - | - | TGTGCCAGAAGCTTTCGGGACTTTAACGGAAATCAGCCCCAGCATTTT | CARSFRDFNGNQPQHF
TRBJ2-2 | TRBV27 | - | TRBD1 | TGTGCCAGCAGTTTATACAGGGGTAACACCGGGGAGCTGTTTTTT | CASSLYRGNTGELFF
TRBJ1-1 | TRBV4-1 | - | - | TGCGCCAGCCGAGGGGGGAACACTGAAGCTTTCTTT | CASRGGNTEAFF
TRBJ2-3 | TRBV6-5 | - | TRBD1 | TGTGCCAGCAGTGCTGGGGACAGGCGCACAGATACGCAGTATTTT | CASSAGDRRTDTQYF
TRBJ2-1 | TRBV7-9 | once | TRBD1 | TGTGCCAGCAGCTCGGGACAGGGGGACGATGAGCAGTTCTTC | CASSSGQGDDEQFF
TRBJ1-4 | TRBV6-5 | - | TRBD1 | TGTGCCAGCAGTACAGGGGTTCGAGGGGAAAAACTGTTTTTT | CASSTGVRGEKLFF
TRBJ1-5 | TRBV2 | once | TRBD1 | TGTGCCAGCAGTGAAGCAGGGACAGATACCAATCAGCCCCAGCATTTT | CASSEAGTDTNQPQHF
TRBJ1-6 | TRBV19 | - | TRBD1 | TGTGCCAGTAGTATGGCAGGGGGTCGCTATAATTCACCCCTCCACTTT | CASSMAGGRYNSPLHF
TRBJ1-1 | TRBV18 | - | TRBD1 | TGTGCCAGCTCACCATTAAACAGGGGGCAAACTGAAGCTTTCTTT | CASSPLNRGQTEAFF
TRBJ2-7 | TRBV2 | - | TRBD1 | TGTGCCAGCTCCAGACAGGGGGCTTCCTACGAGCAGTACTTC | CASSRQGASYEQYF
TRBJ2-3 | TRBV5-4 | - | - | TGTGCCAGCAGCCTGAGCGGGAGCACAGATACGCAGTATTTT | CASSLSGSTDTQYF
TRBJ2-3 | TRBV5-1 | - | - | TGCGCCAGCAGCTTGAGCCGCCCTAGCACAGATACGCAGTATTTT | CASSLSRPSTDTQYF
TRBJ2-3 | TRBV19 | - | TRBD2 | TGTGCCAGTTCAAGCGGGGGGCGCGGAGATACGCAGTATTTT | CASSSGGRGDTQYF
TRBJ2-7 | TRBV2 | - | TRBD1 | TGTGCCAGCAGCAGAGACAGGGAGCACGAGCAGTACTTC | CASSRDREHEQYF
TRBJ1-3 | TRBV2 | once | - | TGTGCCAGCAGTCCACATAGCACCTCTGGAAACACCATATATTTT | CASSPHSTSGNTIYF
TRBJ2-1 | TRBV15 | once | TRBD2 | TGTGCCACCAGCAGAGCCAGCGGGAGGGGCAATGAGCAGTTCTTC | CATSRASGRGNEQFF
TRBJ2-7 | TRBV4-1 | - | TRBD2 | TGCGCCAGCAGCCAAGCCAACCTAGCGGGGGGTGGGGAGCAGTACTTC | CASSQANLAGGGEQYF
TRBJ2-7 | TRBV7-9 | - | - | TGTGCCAGCAGCTTAGTCACAGGGATCGACGAGCAGTACTTC | CASSLVTGIDEQYF
TRBJ2-7 | TRBV5-4 | - | - | TGTGCCAGCAGCTTTAGAGGCAGCTCCTACGAGCAGTACTTC | CASSFRGSSYEQYF
TRBJ2-1 | TRBV7-3 | - | TRBD1 | TGTGCCAGCAGCTTAGGACAGGGGAACAATGAGCAGTTCTTC | CASSLGQGNNEQFF
TRBJ2-1 | TRBV11-1 | - | - | TGTGCCAGCAGCTTAGCGGCTAGCGATGGGAATGAGCAGTTCTTC | CASSLAASDGNEQFF
TRBJ1-1 | TRBV5-1 | - | - | TGCGCCAGCAGCTTGGGAGGTGTTGTTGGTGAAGCTTTCTTT | CASSLGGVVGEAFF
TRBJ1-1 | TRBV2 | few | TRBD1 | TGTGCCAGCAGGGGGACAGTGAACACTGAAGCTTTCTTT | CASRGTVNTEAFF
TRBJ1-2 | TRBV6-5 | - | - | TGTGCCAGCAGCCCGAACAGGGACTATGGCTACACCTTC | CASSPNRDYGYTF
TRBJ2-4 | TRBV2 | - | TRBD1 | TGTGCCGGGTCGGACAGGGGGAACATTCAGTACTTC | CAGSDRGNIQYF
TRBJ2-1 | TRBV7-3 | - | TRBD1 | TGTGCCAGCAGCGTGGACAGGGTCTATGAGCAGTTCTTC | CASSVDRVYEQFF
TRBJ2-7 | TRBV7-9 | - | - | TGTGCCAGCAGACCCGTATTCCGCCCGTCGGGCCAGGGGGGATACGAGCAGTACTTC | CASRPVFRPSGQGGYEQYF
TRBJ1-3 | TRBV18 | - | - | TGTGCCAGCTCACCACCCCCCCTAAACAACACCATATATTTT | CASSPPPLNNTIYF
TRBJ1-4 | TRBV6-6 | - | - | TGTGCCAGCTCCGGGATTTACGAAAAACTGTTTTTT | CASSGIYEKLFF